This T cell receptor (beta chain) was recorded in a study of CD8 T cells in Susac syndrome. Study-level information: Susac syndrome patients were untreated, on corticosteroids with some adding intravenous immunoglobulin, or on intravenous immunoglobulin only.

This clonotype has just one count. What it recognizes is unknown. The RNA, about 0.45 to 1 ug, was put through reverse transcription using random hexamers. An immunoSEQ multiplex PCR generated amplified TCR beta CDR3 products spanning 54 Vbeta and 13 Jbeta. One entry per CDR3 protein, called by TCRdb with MiXCR from the immunoSEQ multiplex PCR reads. The table records around 140,000 distinct CDR3 sequences, 95% of them present only once. Study conclusions and caveats: Only a relatively small number of individuals were included in the TCR sequencing and HLA analysis.

The CDR3 covers 17 residues. The germline V gene has CDR1 MGHRA and CDR2 YSYEKL. Losses at the gene ends were 4 bases for V and 0 bases for J; bases not matched to a gene: 3. TEMRA cells were enriched by FACS, while CD8+ and CD4+ T cells were obtained through a negative isolation that was performed magnetically. The sequence was obtained from a human donor with Susac syndrome. The sample was CD4+ T cells from PBMCs. This chain connects TRBV4-1 to TRBJ2-2; 12 nucleotides line up with TRBD2. The CDR3 nucleotides read TGCGCCAGCAGCCGAGGACTAGCGGGGACGAACACCGGGGAGCTGTTTTTT. It is translated as CASSRGLAGTNTGELFF.